The sequence of this TCR beta chain was determined in a study of CD8 T cells in ankylosing spondylitis (dated 2017 in TCRdb). A note on the overall study: To find TCR variants linked to disease, the study profiled T cell receptor beta repertoires in ankylosing spondylitis patients and healthy donors. The full study cohort was made up of approximately 27 ankylosing spondylitis patients and 108 healthy donors. Samples of peripheral blood were taken, and for ankylosing spondylitis patients, synovial fluid was collected as well. Overall study results and their limits: Blood from ankylosing spondylitis patients appeared to be characterized by a TCR beta motif composed of eight or nine highly homologous amino acid variants. According to the report, matched synovial fluid samples from ankylosing spondylitis patients were significantly enriched for the disease-linked clones. Some motif variants were previously reported in synovial fluid and blood of reactive arthritis patients, suggesting common disease-initiation mechanisms. In peripheral blood, the disease-linked clones were found at relatively low frequencies and had a CD8+ phenotype.

Trimming accounts for 5 bases at V and 2 bases at J, while the number of junction bases matched to no gene is 6. From the cysteine up to the phenylalanine, the CDR3 has a length of 14 residues. The retained sequence is limited to the CDR3, 42 bases, with the frame set at the first base. The germline V gene (reference sequence) specifies DFQATT as CDR1 and SNEGSKA as CDR2. TCRdb names Illumina HiSeq 2500 as the instrument used. Quantitative 5'-RACE with molecular barcodes was the method used to prepare the TCR beta libraries. The authors' pipeline ran thus. To identify disease-linked TCR variants, a new computational method was used, one built on a probabilistic model of VDJ rearrangement. The public reads were reanalyzed by TCRdb: fastp trimming at Q25, MiXCR alignment, in-frame beta chains only. Merged by CDR3 protein, the rows form single entries marked with the most common genes and DNA. The V and J calls follow TCRdb's processing rather than the paper's. For this sample the table gives just over 350,000 distinct CDR3 sequences, of which approximately 22% were detected only once. The top ten hold about an eighth of the sample.

Concerning this clonotype itself: Its cognate antigen has yet to be identified. No qualities accompany the bases; no much larger clone lies one base away.

The chain uses TRBV20-1 and TRBJ2-3, with 8 bases matching TRBD1. The TCR originated in a male donor with ankylosing spondylitis or in good health (not recorded which). The sequenced sample consisted of blood, either unsorted or a sorted T cell fraction (not recorded which). CDR3 region: CSADGTGPTDTQYF. The DNA is as follows: TGCAGTGCTGACGGGACAGGACCCACAGATACGCAGTATTTT.